The next 16 T cell receptor beta chains were all read from a single sample in a study of T cell responses to AZD1222 COVID-19 vaccine. Sequencing used immunoSEQ multiplex PCR; TCRdb keeps in-frame clones, though not all of them. Of 80,000 or so clones in the sample, 92% were seen once. Sequencing used peripheral blood, obtained 28 days after the second AZD1222 dose. Receptors were obtained from an adult who received the AZD1222 COVID-19 vaccine.

V usage is TRBV3-1 (or the pseudogene TRBV3-2) and J usage is TRBJ2-5; 8 bases are shared with TRBD1. Trimming removed 0 bases from V and 5 bases from J; junction bases left unmatched: 11. Germline values: CDR1 LGHDT, CDR2 YNNKEL (reference sequence). CDR3 size: 17 residues. CDR3 protein: CASSQEPWTGTGETQYF. Here the CDR3 DNA reads TGTGCCAGCAGCCAAGAACCTTGGACAGGGACGGGCGAGACCCAGTACTTC.

The chain links TRBV5-6 to TRBJ1-2; D remains unclear. Per germline, CDR1 SGHDT and CDR2 YYEEEE. The CDR3 extends over 16 amino acids. V was trimmed by 0 bases and J by 0 bases, leaving 12 bases between them. As DNA, the CDR3 is TGTGCCAGCAGCTTGGTAGAGGGTCTTCCTAACTATGGCTACACCTTC. Its translation is CASSLVEGLPNYGYTF. Variable domain in full (rest from reference TRBV5-6 and TRBJ1-2): DAGVTQSPTHLIKTRGQQVTLRCSPKSGHDTVSWYQQALGQGPQFIFQYYEEEERQRGNFPDRFSGHQFPNYSSELNVNALLLGDSALYLCASSLVEGLPNYGYTFGSGTRLTVV.

There are a few counts of this clone. The genes are TRBV9 and TRBJ2-7, with TRBD2 matching 8 bases. The germline gives CDR1 SGDLS, CDR2 YYNGEE. There are 14 residues in the CDR3. The V segment lost 1 base and the J segment 4 bases; nucleotides outside the gene matches: 4. In DNA, the CDR3 is TGTGCCAGCAGCGTAACTTTAGCGGGGTACGAGCAGTACTTC. This translates into CASSVTLAGYEQYF.

V is TRBV18 and J is TRBJ1-4, with 10 bases fitting TRBD1. Germline lookup yields CDR1 KGHSH and CDR2 LQKENI. Trimming took 1 base from V and 5 from J; bases not matched to a gene: 7. This CDR3 region has 17 residues. The CDR3, as DNA: TGTGCCAGCTCACCACGCCAAAAGACAGGGGGCAATGAAAAACTGTTTTTT. This sequence encodes CASSPRQKTGGNEKLFF.

The chain uses TRBV12-3 or TRBV12-4 and TRBJ1-5; a possible D gene is TRBD1 (6 bases). Between the trimmed V and J ends, which lost 7 bases and 6 bases, there was a span of 13 bases. This CDR3 comprises 13 residues. CDR3 sequence reads: CASTPGGGQPQHF. CDR3 in DNA: TGTGCCAGCACTCCGGGAGGGGGTCAGCCCCAGCATTTT.

The CDR3 region has the DNA TGTGCCAGCAGTCAACTAGGTTTTGGAGGATCGGAGACCCAGTACTTC. Residues: CASSQLGFGGSETQYF. The chain recombines TRBV28 with TRBJ2-5; TRBD2 might be the D (5 bases). Trimming shortened V by 5 bases and J by 5 bases, and 21 bases separated the two germline ends. Germline CDR1 reads MDHEN; CDR2 reads SYDVKM. This CDR3 is built from 16 residues.

Note on this clone: Other DNA sequences in this specimen translate into the identical CDR3. The V gene is TRBV29-1, the J gene TRBJ1-2; D unclear. The CDR3 is 12 residues long. The germline V gene has CDR1 SQVTM and CDR2 ANQGSEA. V was pared by 0 bases and J by 3 bases, with 5 bases between. CDR3 loop: CSVEEGDYGYTF. The DNA of the CDR3 is TGCAGCGTTGAAGAAGGCGACTATGGCTACACCTTC.

The chain couples TRBV19 to TRBJ2-1, with 7 bases identical to TRBD1. CDR1 is LNHDA, CDR2 SQIVND, per germline (reference sequence). CDR3 length: 14 residues. V was pared by 3 bases and J by 6 bases, with 5 bases of the junction left unmatched. This chain's CDR3 is CASSIRRTGNEQFF. In DNA, the CDR3 is TGTGCCAGTAGTATTCGTAGGACAGGCAATGAGCAGTTCTTC.

The chain combines TRBV19 with TRBJ2-7; no clear D. This CDR3 spans 11 amino acids. V gave up 6 bases and J gave up 9 bases, with 12 bases separating them. CDR1 and CDR2 (germline): LNHDA, SQIVND (reference sequence). The CDR3 DNA follows: TGTGCCAGTAGGGACCCTACGGGGCAGTACTTC. It translates to CASRDPTGQYF. Drawing the rest from reference TRBV19 and TRBJ2-7, the complete variable domain is DGGITQSPKYLFRKEGQNVTLSCEQNLNHDAMYWYRQDPGQGLRLIYYSQIVNDFQKGDIAEGYSVSREKKESFPLTVTSAQKNPTAFYLCASRDPTGQYFGPGTRLTVT.

This CDR3 reads CASSLGLAEPDEQFF. CDR3 DNA: TGTGCCAGCAGCTTAGGTCTAGCGGAGCCGGATGAGCAGTTCTTC. This sequence joins TRBV11-1 and TRBJ2-1; TRBD2 matches 7 bases. The CDR3 sequence is 15 residues long. With V trimmed by 1 base and J by 8 bases, 8 bases remained unmatched. CDR1 is SGHAT, CDR2 FQDESV, per germline (reference sequence).

The CDR3 sequence: CASSQGRNEKLFF. The CDR3 DNA sequence: TGTGCCAGCAGCCAGGGCCGTAATGAAAAACTGTTTTTT. This sequence joins TRBV3-1 (or the pseudogene TRBV3-2) and TRBJ1-4; no clear D. Germline V gene lookup returns CDR1 LGHDT and CDR2 YNNKEL (reference sequence). Trimming removed 3 bases at V and 4 bases at J, with 6 bases between. The CDR3 has 13 residues.

This rearrangement joins TRBV21-1 to TRBJ1-2; TRBD1 is the table's D call, not checked against the DNA. TRBV21-1 is a recognized pseudogene. The CDR3 contains 15 residues. The CDR3, as DNA: TGTGCCAGCAGCAAAAAGGTCGGTGGACAGATAGGCTACACCTTC. Protein product: CASSKKVGGQIGYTF.

CDR3 coding DNA: TGTGCCAGCAGTCTCCCAGGGGGGACCCAGCATTTT. It translates to CASSLPGGTQHF. The chain employs TRBV12-3 or TRBV12-4 and TRBJ1-5; 7 nucleotides line up with TRBD1. This CDR3 spans 12 amino acids. The V segment lost 5 bases and the J segment 11 bases; nucleotides outside the gene matches: 6.

The J gene is TRBJ1-2, the V gene TRBV5-6; D remains ambiguous. Germline CDR1 and CDR2: SGHDT and YYEEEE. V shed 5 bases and J shed 8 bases, with 16 bases lying between them. The CDR3 loop spans 13 amino acids. CDR3 sequence: CASSSQTSMGYTF. The CDR3, as DNA: TGTGCCAGCAGTTCACAGACTAGTATGGGCTACACCTTC.

This clone was counted a few times. The J gene is TRBJ2-7, the V gene TRBV2; D is ambiguous. Germline values: CDR1 SNHLY, CDR2 FYNNEI. The CDR3 is 10 amino acids. V was pared by 6 bases and J by 3 bases, with 3 bases between. CDR3 bases: TGTGCCAGCAGCCGCTACGAGCAGTACTTC. Translation: CASSRYEQYF.

The chain links TRBV9 to TRBJ1-1; D ambiguous. This CDR3 contains 14 residues. The germline V gene encodes CDR1 SGDLS and CDR2 YYNGEE. V lost 0 bases to trimming and J lost 1 base, with 7 bases between them. CDR3 protein: CASSVDLGNTEAFF. DNA of the CDR3: TGTGCCAGCAGCGTAGATCTGGGGAACACTGAAGCTTTCTTT. Looking up the rest from reference TRBV9 and TRBJ1-1 gives the full variable domain: DSGVTQTPKHLITATGQRVTLRCSPRSGDLSVYWYQQSLDQGLQFLIQYYNGEERAKGNILERFSAQQFPDLHSELNLSSLELGDSALYFCASSVDLGNTEAFFGQGTRLTVV.